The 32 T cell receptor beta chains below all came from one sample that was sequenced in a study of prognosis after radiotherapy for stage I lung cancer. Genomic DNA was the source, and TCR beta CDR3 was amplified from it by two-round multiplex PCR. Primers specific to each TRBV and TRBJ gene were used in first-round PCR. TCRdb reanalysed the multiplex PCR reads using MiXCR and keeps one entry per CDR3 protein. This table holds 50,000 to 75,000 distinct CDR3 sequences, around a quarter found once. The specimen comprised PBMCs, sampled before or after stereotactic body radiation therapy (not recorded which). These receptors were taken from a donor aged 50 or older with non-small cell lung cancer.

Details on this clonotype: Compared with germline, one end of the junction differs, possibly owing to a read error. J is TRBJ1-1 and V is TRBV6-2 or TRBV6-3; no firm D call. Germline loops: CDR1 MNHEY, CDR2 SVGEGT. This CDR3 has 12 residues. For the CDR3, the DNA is TGTGCCAGCAGTCGAAATAACACTGAAGCTTTGTTT. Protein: CASSRNNTEALF.

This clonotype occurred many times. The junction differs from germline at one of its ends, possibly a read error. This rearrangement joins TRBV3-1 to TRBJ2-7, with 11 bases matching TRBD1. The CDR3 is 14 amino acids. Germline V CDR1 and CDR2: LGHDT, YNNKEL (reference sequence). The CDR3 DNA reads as TGTGCCAGCACCCAAGGGACAGGGGGCTACGAGCAGTACTTC. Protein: CASTQGTGGYEQYF.

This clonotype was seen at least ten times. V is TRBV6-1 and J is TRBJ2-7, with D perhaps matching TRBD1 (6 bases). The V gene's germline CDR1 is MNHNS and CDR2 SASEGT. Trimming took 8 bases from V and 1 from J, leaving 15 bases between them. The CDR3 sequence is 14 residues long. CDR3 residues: CASGLGQGSYEQYF. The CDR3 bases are TGTGCCAGCGGGTTAGGGCAGGGGTCCTACGAGCAGTACTTC.

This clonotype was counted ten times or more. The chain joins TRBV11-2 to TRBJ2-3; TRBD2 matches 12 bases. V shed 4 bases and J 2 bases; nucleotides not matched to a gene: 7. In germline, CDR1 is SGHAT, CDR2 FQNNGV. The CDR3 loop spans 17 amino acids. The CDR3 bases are TGTGCCAGCAGCTCTCGACTAGCGGGGGCCCTCACAGATACGCAGTATTTT. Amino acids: CASSSRLAGALTDTQYF.

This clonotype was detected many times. CDR3 in amino acids: CAWSKTPTNEKLFF. CDR3 sequence (DNA): TGTGCCTGGAGTAAAACACCAACTAATGAAAAACTGTTTTTT. The V and J genes are TRBV30 and TRBJ1-4, with D uncertain. Germline V lookup: CDR1 GTSNPN, CDR2 SVGIG (reference sequence). Between the trimmed V and J ends, which lost 2 bases and 0 bases, there was a span of 7 bases. The CDR3 runs to 14 residues.

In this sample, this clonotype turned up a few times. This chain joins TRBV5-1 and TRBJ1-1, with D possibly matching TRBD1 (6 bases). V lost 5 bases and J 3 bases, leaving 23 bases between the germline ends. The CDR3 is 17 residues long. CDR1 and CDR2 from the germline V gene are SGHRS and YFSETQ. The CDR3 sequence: CASREGSGGHRDTEAFF. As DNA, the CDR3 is TGCGCCAGCAGAGAAGGCTCGGGGGGGCATAGGGACACTGAAGCTTTCTTT.

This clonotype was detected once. Here the CDR3 reads CGSFQGRLQFF. As DNA, the CDR3 is TGTGGCAGTTTCCAGGGAAGACTGCAGTTCTTC. The chain is built from TRBV12-3 or TRBV12-4 and TRBJ2-1, with D perhaps TRBD1 (5 bases). This CDR3 region has 11 residues.

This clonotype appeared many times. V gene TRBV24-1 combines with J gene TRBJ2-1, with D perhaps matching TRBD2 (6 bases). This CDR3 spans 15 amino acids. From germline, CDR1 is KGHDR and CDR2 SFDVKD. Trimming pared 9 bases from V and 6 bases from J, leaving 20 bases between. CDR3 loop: CATGAGGATGNEQFF. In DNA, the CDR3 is TGTGCCACCGGTGCTGGCGGGGCCACGGGCAATGAGCAGTTCTTC.

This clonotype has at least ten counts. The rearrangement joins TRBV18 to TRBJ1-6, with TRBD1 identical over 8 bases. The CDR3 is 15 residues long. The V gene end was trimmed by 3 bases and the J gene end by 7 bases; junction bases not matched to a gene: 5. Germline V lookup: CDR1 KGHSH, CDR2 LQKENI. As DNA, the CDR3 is TGTGCCAGCTCACCCGGACAGGGAGGGAATTCACCCCTCCACTTT. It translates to CASSPGQGGNSPLHF.

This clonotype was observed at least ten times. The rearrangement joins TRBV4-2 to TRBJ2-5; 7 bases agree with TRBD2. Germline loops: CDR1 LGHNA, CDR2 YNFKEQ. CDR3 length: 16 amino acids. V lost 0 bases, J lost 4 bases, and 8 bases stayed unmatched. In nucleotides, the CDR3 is TGTGCCAGCAGCCAAGATACCCCCGGGAGGCGAGAGACCCAGTACTTC. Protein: CASSQDTPGRRETQYF.

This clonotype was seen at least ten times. CDR3 in amino acids: CASSVGRGNIQYF. For the CDR3, the DNA is TGTGCCAGTAGTGTCGGGAGGGGAAACATTCAGTACTTC. The chain uses TRBV19 and TRBJ2-4; 8 bases line up with TRBD2. Germline-derived CDR1 and CDR2 are LNHDA and SQIVND (reference sequence). This CDR3 region has 13 residues. The junction had 3 bases not matched to a gene; V was cut back by 5 bases and J by 6 bases.

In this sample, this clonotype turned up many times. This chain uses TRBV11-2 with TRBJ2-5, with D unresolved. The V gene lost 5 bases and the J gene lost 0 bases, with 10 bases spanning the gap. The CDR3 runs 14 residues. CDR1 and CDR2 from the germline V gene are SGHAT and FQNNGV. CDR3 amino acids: CASSAASYQETQYF. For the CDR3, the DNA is TGTGCCAGCAGCGCGGCTTCGTACCAAGAGACCCAGTACTTC.

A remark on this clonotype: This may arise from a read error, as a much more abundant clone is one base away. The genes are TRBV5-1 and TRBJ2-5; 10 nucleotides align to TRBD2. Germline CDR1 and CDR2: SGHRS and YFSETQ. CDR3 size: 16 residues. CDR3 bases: TGCTCCAGCAGCTTGGTTACTAGCGGGAACCAAGAGACCCAGTACTTC. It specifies CSSSLVTSGNQETQYF.

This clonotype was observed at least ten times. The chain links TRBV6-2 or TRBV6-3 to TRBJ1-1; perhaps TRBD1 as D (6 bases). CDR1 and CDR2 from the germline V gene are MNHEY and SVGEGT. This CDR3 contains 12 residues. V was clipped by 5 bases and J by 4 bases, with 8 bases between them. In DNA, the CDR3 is TGTGCCAGCAGTAGAGGGGGCACTGAAGCTTTCTTT. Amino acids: CASSRGGTEAFF.

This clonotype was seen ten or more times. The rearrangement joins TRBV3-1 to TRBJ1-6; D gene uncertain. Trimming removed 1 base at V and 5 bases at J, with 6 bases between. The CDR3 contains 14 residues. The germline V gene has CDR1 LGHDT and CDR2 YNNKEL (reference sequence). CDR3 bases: TGTGCCAGCAGCCAAGTCGAAAATAATTCACCCCTCCACTTT. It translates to CASSQVENNSPLHF.

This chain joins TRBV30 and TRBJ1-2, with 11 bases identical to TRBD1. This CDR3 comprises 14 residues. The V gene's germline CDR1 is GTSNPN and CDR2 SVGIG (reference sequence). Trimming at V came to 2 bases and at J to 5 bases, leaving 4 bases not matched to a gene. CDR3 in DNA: TGTGCCTGGAGTTCGGACAGGGGGCAGTATGGCTACACCTTC. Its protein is CAWSSDRGQYGYTF. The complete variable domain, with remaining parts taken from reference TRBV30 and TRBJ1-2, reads SQTIHQWPATLVQPVGSPLSLECTVEGTSNPNLYWYRQAAGRGLQLLFYSVGIGQISSEVPQNLSASRPQDRQFILSSKKLLLSDSGFYLCAWSSDRGQYGYTFGSGTRLTVV.

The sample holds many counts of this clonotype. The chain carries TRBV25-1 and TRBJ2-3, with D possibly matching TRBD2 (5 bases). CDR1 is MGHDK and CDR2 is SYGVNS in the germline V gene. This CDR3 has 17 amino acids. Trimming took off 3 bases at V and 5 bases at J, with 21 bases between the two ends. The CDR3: CASSDPRGTKGGDTQYF. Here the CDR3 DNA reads TGTGCCAGCAGTGACCCTCGGGGTACCAAAGGAGGAGATACGCAGTATTTT. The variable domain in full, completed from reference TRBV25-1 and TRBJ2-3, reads EADIYQTPRYLVIGTGKKITLECSQTMGHDKMYWYQQDPGMELHLIHYSYGVNSTEKGDLSSESTVSRIRTEHFPLTLESARPSHTSQYLCASSDPRGTKGGDTQYFGPGTRLTVL.

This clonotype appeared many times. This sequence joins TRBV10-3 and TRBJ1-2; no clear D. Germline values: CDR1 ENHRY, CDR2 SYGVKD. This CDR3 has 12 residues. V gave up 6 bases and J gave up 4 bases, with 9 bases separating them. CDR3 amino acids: CAISGSLYGYTF. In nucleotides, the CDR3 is TGTGCCATCAGCGGCAGCCTCTATGGCTACACCTTC.

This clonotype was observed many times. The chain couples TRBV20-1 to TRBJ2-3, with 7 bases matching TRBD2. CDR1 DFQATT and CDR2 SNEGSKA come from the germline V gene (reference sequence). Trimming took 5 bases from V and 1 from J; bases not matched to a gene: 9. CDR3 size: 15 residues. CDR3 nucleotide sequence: TGCAGTGCTGGGCCCCCCAGCGGGGGCACAGATACGCAGTATTTT. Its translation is CSAGPPSGGTDTQYF.

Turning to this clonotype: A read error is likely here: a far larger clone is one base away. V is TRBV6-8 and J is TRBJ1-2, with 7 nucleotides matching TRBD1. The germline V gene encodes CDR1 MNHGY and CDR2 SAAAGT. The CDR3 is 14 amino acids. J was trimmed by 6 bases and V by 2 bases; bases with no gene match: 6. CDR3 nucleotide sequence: TGTGCCAGCAGTTACGACCGGGACAGCCATGGCTACACCTTC. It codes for CASSYDRDSHGYTF.

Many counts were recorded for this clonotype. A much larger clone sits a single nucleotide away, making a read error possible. The CDR3 is CASRLGGRGRDTQYF. DNA for the CDR3: TGTGCCAGCAGACTGGGGGGCCGGGGTAGAGATACGCAGTATTTT. The V and J genes are TRBV6-1 and TRBJ2-3; D is possibly TRBD1 or TRBD2 (6 bases each). The CDR3 is 15 amino acids. Trimming pared 6 bases from V and 5 bases from J, leaving 18 bases between. The germline CDR1 and CDR2 sequences are MNHNS and SASEGT.

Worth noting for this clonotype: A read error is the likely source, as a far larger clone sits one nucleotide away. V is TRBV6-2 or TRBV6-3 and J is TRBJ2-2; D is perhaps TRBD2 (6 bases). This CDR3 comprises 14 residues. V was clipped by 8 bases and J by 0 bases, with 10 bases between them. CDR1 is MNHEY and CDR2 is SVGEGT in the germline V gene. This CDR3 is CASRTISNTGELFF. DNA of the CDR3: TGTGCCAGCCGGACTATCTCGAACACCGGGGAGCTGTTTTTT.

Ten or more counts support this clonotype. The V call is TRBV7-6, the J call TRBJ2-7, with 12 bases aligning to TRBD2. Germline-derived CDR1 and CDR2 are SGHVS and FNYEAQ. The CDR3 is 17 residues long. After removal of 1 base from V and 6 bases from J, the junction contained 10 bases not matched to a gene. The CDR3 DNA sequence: TGTGCCAGCAGCTTAGGGGCCCGGGAACTAGCGGGGGGCGAGCAGTACTTC. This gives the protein CASSLGARELAGGEQYF.

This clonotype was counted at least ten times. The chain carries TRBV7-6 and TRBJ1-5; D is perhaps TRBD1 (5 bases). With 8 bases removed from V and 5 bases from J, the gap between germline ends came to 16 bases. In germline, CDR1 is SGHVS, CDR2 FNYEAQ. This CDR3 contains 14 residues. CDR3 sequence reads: CASGLGQDDQPQHF. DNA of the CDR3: TGTGCCAGCGGACTCGGACAAGATGATCAGCCCCAGCATTTT.

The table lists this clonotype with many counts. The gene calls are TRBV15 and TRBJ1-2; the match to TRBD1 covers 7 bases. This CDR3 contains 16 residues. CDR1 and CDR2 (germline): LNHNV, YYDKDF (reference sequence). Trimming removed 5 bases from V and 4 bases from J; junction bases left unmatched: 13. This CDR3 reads CATSRRGGGLSYGYTF. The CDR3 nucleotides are TGTGCCACCAGCCGGAGAGGGGGCGGACTAAGCTATGGCTACACCTTC.

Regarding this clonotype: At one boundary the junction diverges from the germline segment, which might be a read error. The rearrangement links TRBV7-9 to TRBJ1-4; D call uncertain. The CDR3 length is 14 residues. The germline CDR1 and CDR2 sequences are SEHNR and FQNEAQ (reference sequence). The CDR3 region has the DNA TGTGCCATCAGCTCCGACATGGGCGGTGAAAAACTGTTTTTT. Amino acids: CAISSDMGGEKLFF.

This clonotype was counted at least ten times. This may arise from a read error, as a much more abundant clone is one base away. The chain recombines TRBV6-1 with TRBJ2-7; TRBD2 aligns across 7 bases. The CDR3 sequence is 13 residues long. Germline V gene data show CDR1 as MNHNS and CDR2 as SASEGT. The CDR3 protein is CASSTAGSYEQCF. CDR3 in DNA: TGTGCCAGTTCGACAGCGGGGTCCTACGAGCAGTGCTTC.

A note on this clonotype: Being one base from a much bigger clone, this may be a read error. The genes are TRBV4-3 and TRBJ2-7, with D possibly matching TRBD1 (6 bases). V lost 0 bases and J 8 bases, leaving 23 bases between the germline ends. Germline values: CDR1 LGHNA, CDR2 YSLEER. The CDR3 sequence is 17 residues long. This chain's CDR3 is CASSQEWDGTRAFKQYF. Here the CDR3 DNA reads TGCGCCAGCAGCCAAGAATGGGACGGGACACGAGCCTTCAAGCAGTACTTC.

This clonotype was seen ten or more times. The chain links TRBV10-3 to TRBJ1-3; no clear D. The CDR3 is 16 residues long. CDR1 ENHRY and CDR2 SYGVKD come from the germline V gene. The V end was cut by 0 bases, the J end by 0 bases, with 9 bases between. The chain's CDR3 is CAISESFGYSGNTIYF. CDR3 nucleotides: TGTGCCATCAGTGAGTCGTTCGGCTACTCTGGAAACACCATATATTTT.

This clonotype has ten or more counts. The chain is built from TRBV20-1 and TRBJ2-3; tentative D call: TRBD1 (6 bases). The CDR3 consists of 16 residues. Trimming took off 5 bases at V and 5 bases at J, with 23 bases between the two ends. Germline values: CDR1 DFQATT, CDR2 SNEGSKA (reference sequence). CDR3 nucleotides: TGCAGTGCTGGAAGGGGCCCGACAGGAGGAAGAGATACGCAGTATTTT. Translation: CSAGRGPTGGRDTQYF.

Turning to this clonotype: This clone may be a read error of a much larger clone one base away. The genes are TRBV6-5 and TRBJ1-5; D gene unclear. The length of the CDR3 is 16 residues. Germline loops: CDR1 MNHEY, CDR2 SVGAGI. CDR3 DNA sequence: TGTGCCAGCATTTACTCTGTGACCATTCAAGAGCAGCCCCAGCATTTT. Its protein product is CASIYSVTIQEQPQHF.

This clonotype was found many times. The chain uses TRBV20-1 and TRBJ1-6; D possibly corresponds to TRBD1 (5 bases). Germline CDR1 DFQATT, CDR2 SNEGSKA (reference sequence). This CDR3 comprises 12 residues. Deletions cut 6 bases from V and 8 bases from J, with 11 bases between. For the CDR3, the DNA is TGCAGTGCCACTGACAGATATTCACCCCTCCACTTT. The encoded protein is CSATDRYSPLHF.